This paragraph reports one TCR beta chain. Under the authors' procedure: Reference gene primer amplification yielded estimated nucleated cell counts. The repertoire was sequenced with immunoSEQ multiplex PCR; TCRdb's copy has only in-frame clones and lacks some. V, J and clone size were drawn from that table, and D and trimming were deduced from the DNA. The table includes 250,000 or so clones, roughly 87% detected once. The sample belongs to a study of blood T cell repertoires in COVID-19. Study overall: The United States, Italy and Spain provided the acute and convalescent COVID-19 samples. In each case, the material was cDNA or gDNA derived from T cells, B-cell-depleted T cells, or PBMCs.

V shed 5 bases and J shed 1 base, with 18 bases lying between them. CDR3 length: 17 amino acids. CDR1 and CDR2 (germline): MDHEN, SYDVKM. This chain joins TRBV28 and TRBJ1-3; D might be TRBD1 (5 bases). This TCR derives from a man between 18 and 35 years old with active or convalescent COVID-19. The sample comprised peripheral blood. CDR3 sequence: CASSGGAALESGNTIYF. In nucleotides, the CDR3 is TGTGCCAGCAGTGGTGGGGCCGCCCTAGAATCTGGAAACACCATATATTTT.